These T cell receptor beta chains were read from a single sample in a study of OX40 agonist ivuxolimab in advanced cancers. The method was immunoSEQ multiplex PCR; TCRdb's version includes in-frame clones alone and lacks a portion of them. Altogether fewer than 80,000 clones are present, roughly nine tenths being singletons, with the ten largest covering 4%. Sequencing was performed on CD4+ or CD8+ T cells sorted from blood, taken in a trial of the OX40 agonist ivuxolimab. All receptors derive from an adult with an advanced solid tumor such as melanoma, head and neck, liver or kidney cancer. Each CDR3 is given with its conserved first and last residue. D genes are given only for firm matches. Only some rows state a clone size, as once, few, many or a class for expanded clones.

j_call v_call clone_size d_call cdr3_aa cdr3_nt
TRBJ2-7 TRBV18 NA TRBD1 CASSPTGQGAPKYAQYF TGTGCCAGCTCACCTACGGGACAGGGGGCTCCGAAGTACGCGCAGTACTTC
TRBJ1-1 TRBV5-1 once NA CASSIRQGMNTEAFF TGCGCCAGCAGCATACGGCAGGGTATGAACACTGAAGCTTTCTTT
TRBJ1-5 TRBV6-1 NA NA CASKGESNQPQHF TGTGCCAGCAAAGGAGAAAGCAATCAGCCCCAGCATTTT
TRBJ1-1 TRBV2 NA NA CASSGMGGPNTEAFF TGTGCCAGCAGTGGAATGGGTGGACCGAACACTGAAGCTTTCTTT
TRBJ2-5 TRBV29-1 NA TRBD2 CSGGGSEETQYF TGCAGCGGGGGAGGGAGTGAAGAGACCCAGTACTTC
TRBJ2-1 TRBV5-1 NA NA CASSLGTRGNEQFF TGCGCCAGCAGCTTGGGGACCAGGGGAAATGAGCAGTTCTTC
TRBJ2-6 TRBV11-3 NA NA CASSQGLANVLTF TGTGCCTCCTCCCAGGGGTTAGCCAACGTCCTGACTTTC
TRBJ1-1 TRBV7-3 NA TRBD1 CASSPPGTGGLFFF TGTGCCAGCAGCCCTCCCGGGACAGGGGGCCTTTTTTTCTTT
TRBJ1-5 TRBV27 once NA CASSLAGDNQPQHF TGTGCCAGCAGTTTGGCAGGGGACAATCAGCCCCAGCATTTT
TRBJ1-3 TRBV9 NA NA CASSVSGVRSGNTIYF TGTGCCAGCAGCGTATCAGGGGTCCGCTCTGGAAACACCATATATTTT
TRBJ2-2 TRBV30 NA TRBD2 CAWSGLAGGTGELFF TGTGCCTGGAGTGGGCTAGCGGGAGGCACCGGGGAGCTGTTTTTT
TRBJ2-1 TRBV5-4 NA TRBD2 CASSRSGRADRNEQFF TGTGCCAGCAGCCGTAGCGGGAGGGCCGATAGGAATGAGCAGTTCTTC
TRBJ2-6 TRBV10-3 NA NA CAISEGDSASSGANVLTF TGTGCCATCAGTGAAGGGGACTCTGCGAGCTCTGGGGCCAACGTCCTGACTTTC
TRBJ2-5 TRBV6-6 NA TRBD1 CASSRGQGRSETQYF TGTGCCAGCAGTCGGGGACAGGGGAGGTCAGAGACCCAGTACTTC
TRBJ2-5 TRBV27 NA NA CASSRTRTETQYF TGTGCCAGCTCCCGTACTAGGACGGAGACCCAGTACTTC
TRBJ2-7 TRBV5-6 NA TRBD1 CASTKEGAFYEQYF TGTGCCAGCACCAAAGAGGGGGCCTTCTACGAGCAGTACTTC
TRBJ2-5 TRBV6-6 NA TRBD2 CASSYGTSGIETQYF TGTGCCAGCAGTTACGGGACTAGCGGGATAGAGACCCAGTACTTC
TRBJ2-7 TRBV27 NA TRBD1 CASSPYVGTASYEQYF TGTGCCAGCAGTCCTTATGTGGGGACAGCGTCCTACGAGCAGTACTTC
TRBJ1-3 TRBV2 few NA CASSLQGQNTIYF TGTGCCAGCAGTTTGCAGGGTCAAAACACCATATATTTT
TRBJ1-6 TRBV19 once NA CASSIGAGGSPLHF TGTGCCAGTAGTATAGGTGCCGGGGGTTCACCCCTCCACTTT
TRBJ1-1 TRBV18 NA TRBD1 CASSPPGQGSTEAFF TGTGCCAGCTCACCCCCGGGACAGGGGAGCACTGAAGCTTTCTTT
TRBJ1-2 TRBV4-1 NA NA CASSQEQAGDGYTF TGCGCCAGCAGCCAAGAACAGGCAGGCGATGGCTACACCTTC
TRBJ2-7 TRBV5-1 NA TRBD1 CASSLRTGGMHEQYF TGCGCCAGCAGCTTAAGGACAGGGGGGATGCACGAGCAGTACTTC
TRBJ2-2 TRBV28 NA TRBD2 CASSPGGAVRNTGELFF TGTGCCAGCAGCCCCGGGGGGGCAGTTCGGAACACCGGGGAGCTGTTTTTT
TRBJ1-4 TRBV5-1 once TRBD1 CASRSGGTNEKLFF TGCGCCAGCAGGTCAGGGGGCACTAATGAAAAACTGTTTTTT
TRBJ1-1 TRBV29-1 NA TRBD1 CSVGGGAEGVNTEAFF TGCAGCGTTGGAGGGGGCGCGGAAGGGGTGAACACTGAAGCTTTCTTT
TRBJ1-1 TRBV5-1 NA NA CASSLDGGYTEAFF TGCGCCAGCAGCTTGGACGGGGGCTACACTGAAGCTTTCTTT
TRBJ1-3 TRBV14 NA NA CASRLQAIYF TGTGCCAGCAGGCTCCAGGCCATATATTTT
TRBJ2-3 TRBV11-2 NA NA CASSASSSEDTQYF TGTGCCAGCAGCGCCTCCTCCAGTGAAGATACGCAGTATTTT
TRBJ2-1 TRBV18 NA TRBD2 CASSPPTSGSSTEQFF TGTGCCAGCTCACCACCGACTAGCGGGAGTAGCACTGAGCAGTTCTTC
TRBJ1-1 TRBV11-1 NA TRBD1 CASSFDRANTEAFF TGTGCCAGCAGCTTCGACAGGGCGAACACTGAAGCTTTCTTT
TRBJ2-5 TRBV7-9 NA NA CASSLASRPGETQYF TGTGCCAGCAGCTTAGCGTCGAGGCCGGGGGAGACCCAGTACTTC
TRBJ2-5 TRBV30 NA NA CAWNEEETQYF TGTGCCTGGAACGAGGAAGAGACCCAGTACTTC
TRBJ2-2 TRBV29-1 NA NA CSVDIQNTGELFF TGCAGCGTTGATATTCAGAACACCGGGGAGCTGTTTTTT
TRBJ2-5 TRBV28 NA NA CASSLWSGKETQYF TGTGCCAGCAGTTTATGGTCCGGGAAAGAGACCCAGTACTTC
TRBJ1-3 TRBV11-2 NA TRBD1 CASSSQGGSGNTIYF TGTGCCAGCAGCTCCCAGGGGGGCTCTGGAAACACCATATATTTT
TRBJ2-1 TRBV9 NA TRBD2 CASSVGSSGSYNEQFF TGTGCCAGCAGCGTAGGTTCTAGCGGGTCCTACAATGAGCAGTTCTTC
TRBJ2-7 TRBV7-2 NA TRBD1 CASSPDRRSEQYF TGTGCCAGCAGCCCGGACAGGCGTAGCGAGCAGTACTTC
TRBJ2-3 TRBV10-3 NA NA CAIRTDSTDTQYF TGTGCCATCAGGACAGATAGCACAGATACGCAGTATTTT
TRBJ1-2 TRBV28 NA NA CASSRYGYTF TGTGCCAGCAGCCGATATGGCTACACCTTC
TRBJ2-5 TRBV7-9 once TRBD2 CASSSPTGLLQETQYF TGTGCCAGCAGCTCACCCACGGGACTACTCCAAGAGACCCAGTACTTC
TRBJ1-2 TRBV11-1 once TRBD1 CASSLTPGTGAGGYTF TGTGCCAGCAGCCTCACCCCAGGGACAGGGGCAGGTGGCTACACCTTC
TRBJ1-1 TRBV2 NA NA CASTQGRTNTEAFF TGTGCCAGCACCCAGGGACGGACGAACACTGAAGCTTTCTTT
TRBJ2-1 TRBV6-1 NA TRBD2 CASKFLAGGRHEQFF TGTGCCAGCAAGTTTTTAGCGGGAGGAAGGCATGAGCAGTTCTTC
TRBJ2-1 TRBV6-1 NA TRBD2 CASREDSGLVGPAQFF TGTGCCAGCAGGGAAGATAGCGGGTTAGTTGGCCCCGCGCAGTTCTTC
TRBJ2-5 TRBV9 NA TRBD2 CASSGAGGPDETQYF TGTGCCAGCAGCGGAGCGGGAGGGCCGGACGAGACCCAGTACTTC
TRBJ2-1 TRBV7-2 NA NA CASSFDNLIGQWPQSQFF TGTGCCAGCAGCTTCGATAATTTGATAGGACAGTGGCCCCAATCGCAGTTCTTC
TRBJ2-5 TRBV18 NA NA CASSQDLDQETQYF TGTGCCAGCTCTCAGGACCTTGACCAAGAGACCCAGTACTTC
TRBJ1-2 TRBV18 NA NA CASSHDSGEVGYTF TGTGCCAGCTCTCACGACAGCGGCGAGGTTGGCTACACCTTC
TRBJ2-3 TRBV29-1 once TRBD1 CSIGQGTDTQYF TGCAGCATAGGACAGGGAACAGATACGCAGTATTTT
TRBJ2-1 TRBV4-3 NA TRBD1 CASSHRTGGVEQFF TGCGCCAGCAGCCACCGGACAGGGGGCGTAGAGCAGTTCTTC
TRBJ1-4 TRBV2 NA NA CASSARIDGEKLFF TGTGCCAGCAGTGCGCGGATTGACGGTGAAAAACTGTTTTTT
TRBJ1-2 TRBV9 NA NA CASSEGRRKEGYTF TGTGCCAGCAGCGAGGGGAGGAGGAAGGAGGGCTACACCTTC
TRBJ2-4 TRBV2 NA TRBD2 CASSGTSGRFGNIQYF TGTGCCAGCAGTGGGACTAGCGGGAGATTCGGAAACATTCAGTACTTC
TRBJ2-3 TRBV14 NA NA CASSRRDTRTDTQYF TGTGCCAGCAGCCGACGGGACACTCGCACAGATACGCAGTATTTT
TRBJ2-2 TRBV25-1 few TRBD1 CASSGQGDTGELFF TGTGCCAGCAGTGGTCAGGGGGACACCGGGGAGCTGTTTTTT
TRBJ1-1 TRBV28 NA NA CASSRGPNTEAFF TGTGCCAGCAGCCGTGGACCTAACACTGAAGCTTTCTTT